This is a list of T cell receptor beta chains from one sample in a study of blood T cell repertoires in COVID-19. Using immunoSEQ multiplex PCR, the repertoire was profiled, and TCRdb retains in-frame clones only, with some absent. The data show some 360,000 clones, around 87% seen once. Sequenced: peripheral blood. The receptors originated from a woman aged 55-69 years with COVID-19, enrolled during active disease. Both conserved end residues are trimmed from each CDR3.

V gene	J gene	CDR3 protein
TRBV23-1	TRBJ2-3	ASSQTESGLAGVTDTQY
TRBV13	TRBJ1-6	ASSSTPQTPLH
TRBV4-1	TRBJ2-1	ASSQAPLLAGAGNEQF
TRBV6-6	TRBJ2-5	ASSPSGGARETQY
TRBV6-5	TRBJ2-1	ASSISGQGEAQQF
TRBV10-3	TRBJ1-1	ATLQAPNTEAF
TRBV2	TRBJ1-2	ATSNSNYGYT
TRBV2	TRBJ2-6	ASTLAGFSGANVLT
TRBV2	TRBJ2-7	ASSLNSYEQY
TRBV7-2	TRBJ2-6	ASSPAIDRVASGANVLT
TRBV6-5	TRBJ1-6	ASNRDRANSPLH
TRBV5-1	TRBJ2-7	ASSLRQGPHEQY
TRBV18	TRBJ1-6	ASSKDRNNSPLH
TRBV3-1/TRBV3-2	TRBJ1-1	ASSGYLSGGTEAF
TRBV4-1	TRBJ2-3	ASSQVQAATTDTQY
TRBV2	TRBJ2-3	ASRRDRGPGADTQY
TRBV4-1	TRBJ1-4	ASSQGPGTGGEKLF
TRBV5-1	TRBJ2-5	ASSRAGGREETQY
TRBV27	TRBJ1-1	ASNRGLNTEAF
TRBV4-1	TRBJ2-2	ASSRTGTGGTGELF
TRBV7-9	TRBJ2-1	ASRRDRGPSSYNEQF
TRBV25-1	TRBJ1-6	ASSELQVKNSPLH
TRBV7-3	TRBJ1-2	ASSSGRGYGYT